This record looks at one TCR beta chain sequence and its context. Its antigen is not identified. The data stem from a study of T-cell memory formation after mild COVID-19. Study overall: Clusters of TCRs were largely donor specific. Broader study findings: Day 15 to 85 contracting clones showed balanced CD4/CD8; later expanders leaned CD4+.

The CDR3 totals 15 residues. Per the germline V gene, CDR1 is SGHRS and CDR2 is YFSETQ. V shed 1 base and J shed 0 bases, with 11 bases lying between them. A single record per CDR3 protein comes from TCRdb applying MiXCR to the 5' RACE reads. The sample lists 100,000 to 140,000 distinct CDR3 sequences, approximately 15% occurring once. This rearrangement joins TRBV5-1 to TRBJ2-7, with a tentative D call TRBD2 (5 bases). The sequencing sample was made of PBMCs or a T cell subset sorted from them (not recorded which). The sequence was collected from a man aged 18 to 29 who had mild COVID-19 (a few samples of this study predate the infection). Cell type and time point are not known. CDR3 loop: CASSLYGESSYEQYF. In DNA form, the CDR3 reads TGCGCCAGCAGCTTGTACGGGGAGAGCTCCTACGAGCAGTACTTC.